This T cell receptor (beta chain) was identified in a study of blood T cell repertoires in COVID-19 (dated by TCRdb to 2018 to 2021). The study in broad terms: Samples covering the acute and convalescent phases of COVID-19 were provided by collaborators in the United States, Italy and Spain. The prospective study material was composed of cDNA or gDNA derived from T cells, B-cell-depleted T cells, or PBMCs. Subjects who had been exposed to COVID-19, were actively infected with it, or had recovered from it provided the deeply sampled blood TCRbeta repertoires that made up the dataset. The repertoires were released in a freely available public database intended as a resource for research on the immune response to SARS-CoV-2. The samples were drawn from the first 160 participants of the ongoing ImmuneRACE study and from 1,254 subjects provided by 6 global collaborators. The sample metadata nearly always contained a de-identified subject ID, COVID-19 status, age in years and sex. Where available, HLA class I and class II types were obtained from metadata supplied by the sample provider rather than from assay-based typing. Here is what the overall study found, with its caveats: The amount of clinical and demographic metadata varied by source and participant and was provided uncurated.

TCRbeta CDR3 regions were amplified from genomic DNA by means of the immunoSEQ Assay, a bias-controlled multiplex PCR. From the authors' description of their analysis: Within the assay, amplification of reference gene primers was used to estimate how many nucleated cells each sample contained. To quantify the absolute abundance of each unique TCRbeta CDR3 rearrangement, sequence reads were collapsed and filtered. For each sample, productive Simpson clonality was calculated by taking the square root of Simpson's diversity index across productive rearrangements. Sourced from immuneACCESS, this table was stored by TCRdb with only in-frame sequences that have V and J called. A share of the clones is absent; for the studies checked, an unresolved V gene accounts for under half, and the remainder has no known explanation. The DNA was the basis for D and trimming; V, J and clone size are from that table. The sample has approximately 260,000 clones on record, approximately 85% of them singletons. The ten largest clones add up to 9.5% to 11% of the sample.

Whole blood was collected in K2EDTA tubes by collaborating institutions according to the institutions' own protocols. Collaborator samples were shipped for TCRbeta analysis as frozen whole blood, isolated PBMCs, or DNA extracted from either sample type. As regards this clone: Its specific antigen is unknown. Base qualities are missing; no much larger clone stands one base away.

CDR1 and CDR2 are drawn from the germline V gene (reference sequence): LNHDA, SQIVND. V lost 4 bases and J lost 5 bases; the stretch between them is 14 bases long. The CDR3 sequence holds 14 residues, the cysteine and phenylalanine included. Left in the record is the CDR3 DNA by itself, 42 bases read in frame from the first base. Sequencing input: peripheral blood. This clonotype was obtained from a woman aged 70-85 years with acute or convalescent COVID-19. The chain is encoded by TRBV19 joined to TRBJ2-5; matching of 6 bases hints at TRBD1 as the D gene. The CDR3 here reads CASSRGPSAETQYF. The sequence in DNA is TGTGCCAGTAGTAGGGGGCCAAGCGCGGAGACCCAGTACTTC.